These 13 T cell receptor beta chains came from one sample sequenced in a study of blood T cell repertoires in COVID-19. TCRdb's table, derived via immunoSEQ multiplex PCR, lists solely in-frame clones and lacks some. The top ten hold under 10% of the sample, which has fewer than 120,000 clones, roughly 76% seen once. Sequenced material: peripheral blood. The source is a woman aged 55-75 years with acute or convalescent COVID-19.

V and J are TRBV5-1 and TRBJ2-1; D is ambiguous. The CDR3 sequence is 14 residues long. V lost 1 base, J lost 5 bases, and 10 bases lay in between. The V gene's germline CDR1 is SGHRS and CDR2 YFSETQ. The CDR3 spells CASSLSAANNEQFF. CDR3 nucleotides: TGCGCCAGCAGCTTGTCCGCGGCGAACAATGAGCAGTTCTTC.

This clone turned up a few times. The rearrangement links TRBV29-1 to TRBJ2-2; possibly TRBD1 for D (6 bases). The CDR3 totals 14 residues. Germline assignment: CDR1 SQVTM and CDR2 ANQGSEA. Trimming cost V 7 bases and J 1 base, with 13 bases left between them. The CDR3 protein is CSASGTLNTGELFF. CDR3 nucleotides: TGCAGCGCGTCCGGGACACTGAACACCGGGGAGCTGTTTTTT.

This clone was counted between two and nine times. The V and J genes are TRBV7-2 and TRBJ1-2; 11 nucleotides match TRBD1. Germline V gives CDR1 SGHTA, CDR2 FQGNSA. There are 16 residues in the CDR3. V shed 2 bases and J 5 bases; nucleotides not matched to a gene: 7. The CDR3 spells CASSLTPGTGGYGYTF. The CDR3 nucleotides read TGTGCCAGCAGCTTAACGCCTGGGACAGGGGGATATGGCTACACCTTC.

The V call is TRBV30, the J call TRBJ2-2, with D hard to call. V was pared by 3 bases and J by 2 bases, with 16 bases between. The CDR3 is 16 residues long. Germline V CDR1 and CDR2: GTSNPN, SVGIG (reference sequence). DNA for the CDR3: TGTGCCTGGAGGGGCAGAACCCGAAACAACACCGGGGAGCTGTTTTTT. It translates to CAWRGRTRNNTGELFF.

The V gene is TRBV7-2, the J gene TRBJ1-5; 8 bases match TRBD1. The CDR3 runs to 14 residues. With 5 bases clipped from V and 6 bases from J, the junction kept 6 bases outside the gene matches. Per germline, CDR1 SGHTA and CDR2 FQGNSA. This CDR3 reads CASSPQGVSQPQHF. CDR3 coding DNA: TGTGCCAGCAGCCCACAGGGGGTAAGTCAGCCCCAGCATTTT.

The chain has TRBV4-2 and TRBJ2-4; 12 positions match TRBD1. The CDR3 runs to 17 residues. Per germline, CDR1 LGHNA and CDR2 YNFKEQ. J was trimmed by 8 bases and V by 0 bases; bases with no gene match: 8. The CDR3 is CASSQDRSGQGAYIQYF. As DNA, the CDR3 is TGTGCCAGCAGCCAAGATCGTTCGGGACAGGGGGCCTACATTCAGTACTTC.

The chain employs TRBV4-3 and TRBJ1-1; D is unresolved. CDR3 length: 13 residues. Germline CDR1 and CDR2: LGHNA and YSLEER. Trimming took off 3 bases at V and 5 bases at J, with 10 bases between the two ends. In DNA form, the CDR3 reads TGCGCCAGCAGCCAGGAACAGAGAACTGAAGCTTTCTTT. Translation gives CASSQEQRTEAFF.

The J gene is TRBJ2-4, the V gene TRBV12-3 or TRBV12-4; 9 bases map to TRBD2. The CDR3 runs to 13 residues. V was pared by 6 bases and J by 7 bases, with 4 bases of the junction left unmatched. As DNA, the CDR3 is TGTGCCAGCAGAGAGCGGGAGGTTAACATTCAGTACTTC. Residues: CASREREVNIQYF.

The chain couples TRBV29-1 to TRBJ2-5; 7 bases align to TRBD1. The V gene end was trimmed by 7 bases and the J gene end by 1 base; junction bases not matched to a gene: 3. This CDR3 spans 12 amino acids. Germline CDR1 reads SQVTM; CDR2 reads ANQGSEA. Here the CDR3 reads CSAGTVQETQYF. The CDR3 nucleotides are TGCAGCGCCGGGACAGTCCAAGAGACCCAGTACTTC.

The chain combines TRBV5-1 with TRBJ1-1; 9 positions agree with TRBD1. Germline-derived CDR1 and CDR2 are SGHRS and YFSETQ. V lost 4 bases and J lost 6; bases outside the gene matches: 4. This CDR3 spans 13 amino acids. CDR3 in DNA: TGCGCCAGCAGCCGGGGACAGGGCGCTGAAGCTTTCTTT. This gives the protein CASSRGQGAEAFF.

V and J are TRBV5-1 and TRBJ1-3, with D perhaps TRBD1 (5 bases). V lost 5 bases and J 0 bases, leaving 9 bases between the germline ends. Per the germline V gene, CDR1 is SGHRS and CDR2 is YFSETQ. The CDR3 runs to 14 residues. CDR3 nucleotide sequence: TGCGCCAGCAGTCCACAGGTCTCTGGAAACACCATATATTTT. This sequence encodes CASSPQVSGNTIYF.

This clone came up once. The chain uses TRBV5-4 and TRBJ1-5; the D is unclear. The CDR3 is 15 residues long. Germline CDR1 SGHNT, CDR2 YYREEE (reference sequence). The V end lost 0 bases, the J end lost 4 bases, and 11 bases lay between the germline ends. The CDR3 DNA reads as TGTGCCAGCAGCTTGGATGGTCAGAGGAATCAGCCCCAGCATTTT. Protein product: CASSLDGQRNQPQHF.

V gene TRBV4-3 combines with J gene TRBJ1-4; a possible D gene is TRBD1 (6 bases). V was trimmed by 0 bases and J by 8 bases, leaving 13 bases between them. Germline V lookup: CDR1 LGHNA, CDR2 YSLEER. The CDR3 runs to 15 residues. The CDR3 DNA sequence: TGCGCCAGCAGCCAAGAGGGGGGGGCGAGGGAAAAACTGTTTTTT. Amino acids: CASSQEGGAREKLFF.